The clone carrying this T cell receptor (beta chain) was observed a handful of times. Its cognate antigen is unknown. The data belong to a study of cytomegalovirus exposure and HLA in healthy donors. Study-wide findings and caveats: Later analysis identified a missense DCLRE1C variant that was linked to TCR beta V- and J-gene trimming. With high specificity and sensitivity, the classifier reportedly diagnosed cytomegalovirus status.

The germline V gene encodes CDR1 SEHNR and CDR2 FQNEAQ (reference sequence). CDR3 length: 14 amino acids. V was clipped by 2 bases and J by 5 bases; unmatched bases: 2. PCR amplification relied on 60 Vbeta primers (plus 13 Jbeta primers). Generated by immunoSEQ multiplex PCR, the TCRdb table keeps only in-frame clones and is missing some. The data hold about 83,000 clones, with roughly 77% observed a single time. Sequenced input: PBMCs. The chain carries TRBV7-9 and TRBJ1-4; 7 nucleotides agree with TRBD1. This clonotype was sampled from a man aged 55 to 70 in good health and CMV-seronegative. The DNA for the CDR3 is TGTGCCAGCAGCTTACGGACAGGAAATGAAAAACTGTTTTTT. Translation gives CASSLRTGNEKLFF.